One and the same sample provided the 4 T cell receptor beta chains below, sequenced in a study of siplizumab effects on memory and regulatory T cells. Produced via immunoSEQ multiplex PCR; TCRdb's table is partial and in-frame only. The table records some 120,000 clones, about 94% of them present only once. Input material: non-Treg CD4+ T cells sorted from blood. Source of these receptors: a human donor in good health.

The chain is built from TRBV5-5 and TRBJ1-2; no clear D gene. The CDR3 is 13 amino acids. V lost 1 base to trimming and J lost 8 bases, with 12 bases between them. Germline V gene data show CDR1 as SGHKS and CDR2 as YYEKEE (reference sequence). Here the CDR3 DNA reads TGTGCCAGCAGCTTGAGTCCTATGGGAGGCTACACCTTC. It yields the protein CASSLSPMGGYTF.

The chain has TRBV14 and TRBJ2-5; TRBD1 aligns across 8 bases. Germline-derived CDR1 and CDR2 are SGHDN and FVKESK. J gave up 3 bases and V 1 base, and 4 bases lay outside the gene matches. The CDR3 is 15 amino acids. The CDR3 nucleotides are TGTGCCAGCAGCCAAGTGGACAGGGTCAAAGAGACCCAGTACTTC. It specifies CASSQVDRVKETQYF.

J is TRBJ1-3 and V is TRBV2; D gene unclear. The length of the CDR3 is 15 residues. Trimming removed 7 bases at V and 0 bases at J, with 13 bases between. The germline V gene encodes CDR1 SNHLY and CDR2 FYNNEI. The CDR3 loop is CASTREKDSGNTIYF. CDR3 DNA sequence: TGTGCCAGCACTCGAGAAAAGGACTCTGGAAACACCATATATTTT.

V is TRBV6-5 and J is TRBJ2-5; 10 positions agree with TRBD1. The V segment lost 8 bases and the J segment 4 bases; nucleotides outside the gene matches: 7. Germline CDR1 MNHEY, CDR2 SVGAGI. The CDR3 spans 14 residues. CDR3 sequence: CASGGTGVRETQYF. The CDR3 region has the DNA TGTGCCAGCGGGGGGACAGGGGTTCGAGAGACCCAGTACTTC.